These T cell receptor beta chains were read from a single sample in a study of human versus mouse CDR3 diversity and MHC coevolution. Sequenced by immunoSEQ multiplex PCR; TCRdb stores in-frame clones only, minus some. This table has tens of thousands of clones, 90% to 95% appearing once. Sequencing input: naive CD4+ T cells from blood. These receptors all stem from a person between 25 and 75 years old in good health. Both conserved end residues are part of each CDR3. A D gene is named only where the DNA matches it firmly. Some rows mark clone size as missing; the rest say once, few, many or name a class of expanded clone.

abundance | len | d_gene | j_gene | v_gene | CDR3aa | CDR3nt
once | 15 | - | TRBJ1-5 | TRBV7-2 | CASSLQGQGNQPQHF | TGTGCCAGCAGCTTACAGGGGCAGGGAAATCAGCCCCAGCATTTT
- | 14 | - | TRBJ1-5 | TRBV27 | CASSFSRDNQPQHF | TGTGCCAGCAGTTTCTCTCGAGATAATCAGCCCCAGCATTTT
- | 17 | - | TRBJ2-2 | TRBV18 | CASSPTYGGTNTGELFF | TGTGCCAGCTCACCAACTTACGGGGGAACGAACACCGGGGAGCTGTTTTTT
- | 17 | TRBD2 | TRBJ2-1 | TRBV7-3 | CASSPHRLAGVNNEQFF | TGTGCCAGCAGCCCGCACAGACTAGCGGGAGTGAACAATGAGCAGTTCTTC
- | 16 | - | TRBJ2-7 | TRBV27 | CASSLGGPGRFDEQYF | TGTGCCAGCAGTTTGGGGGGGCCGGGGAGGTTCGACGAGCAGTACTTC
- | 15 | TRBD1 | TRBJ2-3 | TRBV19 | CASSIGDRVADTQYF | TGTGCCAGTAGTATAGGGGACAGGGTGGCAGATACGCAGTATTTT
few | 17 | TRBD1 | TRBJ2-7 | TRBV6-1 | CASSEGDRGLTTYEQYF | TGTGCCAGCAGTGAAGGTGACAGGGGATTAACAACCTACGAGCAGTACTTC
- | 16 | TRBD2 | TRBJ2-5 | TRBV4-2 | CASSPGTSGRKETQYF | TGTGCCAGCAGCCCTGGGACTAGCGGGAGGAAAGAGACCCAGTACTTC
- | 13 | - | TRBJ2-5 | TRBV12-5 | CASGGDNQETQYF | TGTGCTAGTGGGGGGGACAACCAAGAGACCCAGTACTTC
- | 13 | TRBD1 | TRBJ2-1 | TRBV6-4 | CASSRQGSNEQFF | TGTGCCAGCAGTAGACAGGGCAGCAATGAGCAGTTCTTC
- | 15 | - | TRBJ1-1 | TRBV7-2 | CASSSVGGAGTEAFF | TGTGCCAGCAGCTCCGTGGGAGGGGCTGGCACTGAAGCTTTCTTT
- | 17 | TRBD2 | TRBJ2-7 | TRBV28 | CASSLLGSGGRFDEQYF | TGTGCCAGCAGTTTATTAGGGTCGGGCGGGAGGTTCGACGAGCAGTACTTC
- | 14 | TRBD1 | TRBJ2-2 | TRBV2 | CATGTGIGTGELFF | TGTGCCACCGGGACAGGGATAGGGACCGGGGAGCTGTTTTTT
- | 13 | TRBD1 | TRBJ1-2 | TRBV6-5 | CASSTGQDYGYTF | TGTGCCAGCAGTACCGGACAGGACTATGGCTACACCTTC
- | 14 | TRBD2 | TRBJ2-1 | TRBV27 | CASSLRLAHNEQFF | TGTGCCAGCAGTTTAAGACTAGCCCACAATGAGCAGTTCTTC
- | 12 | - | TRBJ1-1 | TRBV29-1 | CSADTLNTEAFF | TGCAGCGCAGACACATTGAACACTGAAGCTTTCTTT
- | 15 | - | TRBJ1-4 | TRBV7-6 | CASSVDRSTNEKLFF | TGTGCCAGCAGCGTCGACAGGTCAACTAATGAAAAACTGTTTTTT